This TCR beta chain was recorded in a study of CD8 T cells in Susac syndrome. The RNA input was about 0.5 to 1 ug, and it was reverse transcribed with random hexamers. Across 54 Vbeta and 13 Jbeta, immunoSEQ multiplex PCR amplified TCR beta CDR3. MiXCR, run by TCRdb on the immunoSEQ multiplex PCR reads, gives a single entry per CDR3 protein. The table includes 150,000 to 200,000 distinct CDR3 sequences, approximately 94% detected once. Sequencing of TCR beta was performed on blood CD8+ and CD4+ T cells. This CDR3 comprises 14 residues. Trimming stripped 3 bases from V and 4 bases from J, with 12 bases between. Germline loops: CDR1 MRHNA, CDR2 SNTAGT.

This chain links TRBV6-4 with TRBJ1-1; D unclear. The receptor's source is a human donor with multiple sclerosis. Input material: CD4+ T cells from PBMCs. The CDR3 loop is CASSEGPYGTEAFF. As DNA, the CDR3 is TGTGCCAGCAGTGAAGGCCCGTACGGCACTGAAGCTTTCTTT.